The 11 T cell receptor beta chains below were found in one sample sequenced in a study of regulatory T cells in long-lasting Graves disease. TCR beta libraries were built with iRepertoire HTBI primers and Arm-PCR of CDR3 regions. TCRdb re-called the multiplex PCR reads with MiXCR, one entry per CDR3 protein. The data hold hundreds of thousands of distinct CDR3 sequences, with about 16% observed a single time. The time point: newly diagnosed GD, antithyroid drugs for less than 3 months. Extracted RNA from PBMCs served as the source of the TCR library. This same sample was also taken into another study, of T cells in Graves' hyperthyroidism and ophthalmopathy.

This specimen was peripheral blood mononuclear cells (PBMCs), taken at new diagnosis, from a patient treated with antithyroid drugs. These receptors came from a woman aged 35-65 years with Graves disease.

The chain is built from TRBV3-1 and TRBJ2-1, with D maybe TRBD2 (6 bases). The V gene's germline CDR1 is LGHDT and CDR2 YNNKEL (reference sequence). This CDR3 has 16 residues. V was pared by 0 bases and J by 6 bases, with 15 bases between. The CDR3 coding sequence is TGTGCCAGCAGCCAAGATCTCGCCGGAGGGATCAATGAGCAGTTCTTC. Its protein product is CASSQDLAGGINEQFF.

This clonotype has at least ten counts. The chain carries TRBV2 and TRBJ2-7; 10 nucleotides align to TRBD2. There are 15 residues in the CDR3. Trimming removed 2 bases from V and 1 base from J; junction bases left unmatched: 2. Germline loops: CDR1 SNHLY, CDR2 FYNNEI. The CDR3 DNA sequence: TGTGCCAGCAGTGAACGGACTAGCGGATCCTACGAGCAGTACTTC. This translates into CASSERTSGSYEQYF.

The rearrangement joins TRBV11-2 to TRBJ2-1, with 7 positions matching TRBD2. The CDR3 has 16 amino acids. Per the germline V gene, CDR1 is SGHAT and CDR2 is FQNNGV. Trimming cost V 4 bases and J 3 bases; bases outside gene matches: 9. DNA for the CDR3: TGTGCCAGCAGCTCGCCGGGTAGCGGGTTCTACAATGAGCAGTTCTTC. Encoded protein: CASSSPGSGFYNEQFF.

In this sample, this clonotype turned up many times. CDR3 sequence: CASPRRRTYNEQFF. The CDR3 DNA follows: TGCGCCAGCCCCAGACGGAGAACCTACAATGAGCAGTTCTTC. The chain is built from TRBV5-1 and TRBJ2-1; D ambiguous. V was pared by 7 bases and J by 2 bases, with 13 bases between. CDR1 SGHRS and CDR2 YFSETQ come from the germline V gene. The CDR3 is 14 amino acids.

The sample holds many counts of this clonotype. The chain employs TRBV6-1 and TRBJ1-1, with TRBD1 as a possible D gene (6 bases). The CDR3 covers 16 residues. Germline V gives CDR1 MNHNS, CDR2 SASEGT. The V end was cut by 8 bases, the J end by 0 bases, with 19 bases between. CDR3 protein: CASGAGQLYMNTEAFF. CDR3 in DNA: TGTGCCAGCGGTGCCGGACAGCTATACATGAACACTGAAGCTTTCTTT.

This clonotype was observed many times. The V call is TRBV19, the J call TRBJ2-1; D is undetermined. The CDR3 totals 13 residues. The V and J ends lost 4 bases and 7 bases respectively, with 11 bases between them. The germline V gene encodes CDR1 LNHDA and CDR2 SQIVND (reference sequence). The CDR3 sequence: CASSTAPGNEQFF. The CDR3 region has the DNA TGTGCCAGTAGTACCGCCCCCGGGAATGAGCAGTTCTTC.

This clonotype has ten or more counts. V usage is TRBV24-1 and J usage is TRBJ2-3; possibly TRBD1 or TRBD2 for D (5 bases each). The germline V gene encodes CDR1 KGHDR and CDR2 SFDVKD. V was shortened by 0 bases and J by 6 bases, with 12 bases between the two germline ends. The CDR3 loop spans 15 amino acids. CDR3 bases: TGTGCCACCAGTGATTTGACCGGGACGGGGGATACGCAGTATTTT. Translated, it gives CATSDLTGTGDTQYF.

With respect to this clonotype: The junction differs from germline at one of its ends, possibly a read error. The chain recombines TRBV7-2 with TRBJ2-1; D unclear. Germline CDR1 reads SGHTA; CDR2 reads FQGNSA. The CDR3 extends over 15 amino acids. Written as DNA, the CDR3 is TGTGTCAGCACCACGAGCAGCGATTTCTTTGGTGAGCAGTTCTTC. Its translation: CVSTTSSDFFGEQFF.

This clonotype was observed once. This may stem from a read error, because a much larger clone lies one nucleotide away. This chain's CDR3 is CASSSYKSRGVSGETRYF. The CDR3 coding sequence is TGTGCCAGCAGCTCCTACAAGTCCCGGGGGGTCTCGGGGGAGACCCGGTACTTC. The rearrangement links TRBV7-2 to TRBJ2-1, with 7 positions matching TRBD2. This CDR3 is built from 18 residues. From germline, CDR1 is SGHTA and CDR2 FQGNSA.

There are many counts of this clonotype. The chain joins TRBV3-1 to TRBJ2-5; 15 bases are shared with TRBD2. The CDR3 has 17 amino acids. Germline-derived CDR1 and CDR2 are LGHDT and YNNKEL (reference sequence). V lost 1 base, J lost 5 bases, and 5 bases stayed unmatched. CDR3 nucleotides: TGTGCCAGCAGCCAAGGGACTAGCGGGGGGGCGCGTGAGACCCAGTACTTC. As protein: CASSQGTSGGARETQYF.

Only a few counts were recorded for this clonotype. The rearrangement links TRBV20-1 to TRBJ2-3; perhaps TRBD2 as D (7 bases). The J call may not be correct, given that the DNA end is closer to TRBJ2-5. The CDR3 spans 14 residues. CDR1 DFQATT and CDR2 SNEGSKA come from the germline V gene (reference sequence). The CDR3 sequence: CSASSPGGGETQYF. In DNA, the CDR3 is TGCAGTGCTAGTAGCCCGGGGGGCGGGGAGACCCAGTACTTC.